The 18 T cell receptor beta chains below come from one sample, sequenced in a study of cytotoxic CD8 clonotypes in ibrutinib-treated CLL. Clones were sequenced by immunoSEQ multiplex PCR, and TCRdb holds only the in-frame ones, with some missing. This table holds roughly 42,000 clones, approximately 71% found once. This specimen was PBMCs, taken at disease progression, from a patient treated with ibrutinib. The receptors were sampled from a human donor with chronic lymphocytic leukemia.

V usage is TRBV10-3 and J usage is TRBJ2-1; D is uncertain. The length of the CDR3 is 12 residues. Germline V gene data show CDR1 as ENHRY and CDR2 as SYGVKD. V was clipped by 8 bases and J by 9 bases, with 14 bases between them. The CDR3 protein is CAIAMVDLEQFF. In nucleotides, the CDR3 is TGTGCCATCGCAATGGTAGACCTTGAGCAGTTCTTC.

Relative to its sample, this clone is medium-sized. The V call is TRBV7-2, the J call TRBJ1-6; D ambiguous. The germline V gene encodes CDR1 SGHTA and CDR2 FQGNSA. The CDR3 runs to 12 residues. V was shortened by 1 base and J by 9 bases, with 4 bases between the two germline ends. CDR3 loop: CASSLGASPLHF. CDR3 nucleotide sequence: TGTGCCAGCAGCTTAGGTGCTTCACCCCTCCACTTT.

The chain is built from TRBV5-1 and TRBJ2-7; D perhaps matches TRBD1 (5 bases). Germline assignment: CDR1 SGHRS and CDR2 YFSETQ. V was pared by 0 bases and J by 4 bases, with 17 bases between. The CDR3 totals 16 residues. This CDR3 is CASSLAPTDPLYEQYF. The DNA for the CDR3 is TGCGCCAGCAGCTTGGCCCCGACAGACCCGCTGTACGAGCAGTACTTC.

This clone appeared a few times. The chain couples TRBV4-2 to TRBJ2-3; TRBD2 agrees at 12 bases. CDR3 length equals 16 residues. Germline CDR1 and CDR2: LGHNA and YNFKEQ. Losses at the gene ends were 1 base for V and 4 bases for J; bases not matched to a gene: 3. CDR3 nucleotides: TGTGCCAGCAGCCAAGCTCTAGCGGGAGGGGCAGATACGCAGTATTTT. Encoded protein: CASSQALAGGADTQYF.

The CDR3 sequence: CAAWTNSPLHF. CDR3 nucleotide sequence: TGTGCCGCCTGGACTAATTCACCCCTCCACTTT. The chain links TRBV27 to TRBJ1-6; the D is unclear. CDR3 length: 11 residues. V shed 11 bases and J shed 6 bases, with 8 bases lying between them. Germline CDR1 is MNHEY and CDR2 is SMNVEV (reference sequence).

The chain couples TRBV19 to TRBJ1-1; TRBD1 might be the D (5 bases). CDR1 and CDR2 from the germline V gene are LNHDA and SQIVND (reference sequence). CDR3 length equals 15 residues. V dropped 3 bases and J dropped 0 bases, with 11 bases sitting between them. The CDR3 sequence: CASSMPGTVNTEAFF. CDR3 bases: TGTGCCAGTAGTATGCCCGGGACGGTGAACACTGAAGCTTTCTTT.

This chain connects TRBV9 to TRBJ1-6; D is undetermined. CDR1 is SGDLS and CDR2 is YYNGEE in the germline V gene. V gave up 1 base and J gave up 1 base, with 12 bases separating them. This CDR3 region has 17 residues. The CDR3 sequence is CASSVSPTESYNSPLHF. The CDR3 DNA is TGTGCCAGCAGCGTATCCCCAACAGAGTCCTATAATTCACCCCTCCACTTT.

The CDR3 nucleotides are TGCGCCAGCAGCCGAGAGAGCAGTACTGAAGCTTTCTTT. Its protein is CASSRESSTEAFF. The rearrangement links TRBV4-1 to TRBJ1-1; D is undetermined. Trimming stripped 4 bases from V and 5 bases from J, with 11 bases between. CDR3 size: 13 residues. Germline CDR1 MGHRA, CDR2 YSYEKL.

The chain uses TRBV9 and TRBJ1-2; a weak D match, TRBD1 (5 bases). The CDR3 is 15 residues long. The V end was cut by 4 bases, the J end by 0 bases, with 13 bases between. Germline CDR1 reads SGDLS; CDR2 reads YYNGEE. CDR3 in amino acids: CASSPLTVANYGYTF. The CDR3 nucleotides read TGTGCCAGCAGCCCCTTGACAGTGGCTAACTATGGCTACACCTTC. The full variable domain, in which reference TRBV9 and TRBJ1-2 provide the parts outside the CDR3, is DSGVTQTPKHLITATGQRVTLRCSPRSGDLSVYWYQQSLDQGLQFLIQYYNGEERAKGNILERFSAQQFPDLHSELNLSSLELGDSALYFCASSPLTVANYGYTFGSGTRLTVV.

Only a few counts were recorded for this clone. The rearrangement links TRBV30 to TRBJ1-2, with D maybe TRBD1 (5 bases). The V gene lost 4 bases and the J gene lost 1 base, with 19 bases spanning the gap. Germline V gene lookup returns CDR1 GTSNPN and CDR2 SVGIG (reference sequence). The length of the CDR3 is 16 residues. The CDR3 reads CAWNSDSKILNYGYTF. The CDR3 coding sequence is TGTGCCTGGAACAGTGACAGCAAAATTCTTAACTATGGCTACACCTTC.

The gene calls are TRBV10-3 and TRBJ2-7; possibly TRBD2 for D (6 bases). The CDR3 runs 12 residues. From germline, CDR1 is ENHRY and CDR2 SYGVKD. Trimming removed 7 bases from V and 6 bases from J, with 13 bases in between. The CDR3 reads CAIKEGMGEQYF. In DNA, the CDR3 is TGTGCCATCAAGGAGGGGATGGGCGAGCAGTACTTC.

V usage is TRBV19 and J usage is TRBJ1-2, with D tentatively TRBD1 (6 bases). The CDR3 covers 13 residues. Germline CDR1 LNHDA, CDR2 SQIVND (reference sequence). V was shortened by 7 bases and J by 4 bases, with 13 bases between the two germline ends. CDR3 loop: CASIRGAGYGYTF. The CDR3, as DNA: TGTGCCAGTATTAGGGGGGCAGGCTATGGCTACACCTTC.

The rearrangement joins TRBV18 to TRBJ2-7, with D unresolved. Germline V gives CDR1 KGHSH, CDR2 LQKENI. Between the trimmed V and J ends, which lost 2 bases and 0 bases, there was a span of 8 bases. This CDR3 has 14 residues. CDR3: CASSPSLISYEQYF. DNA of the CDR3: TGTGCCAGCTCACCAAGTTTGATCTCCTACGAGCAGTACTTC.

CDR3 nucleotides: TGTGCCAGCAGGTTGTACAACTATGGCTACACCTTC. This sequence encodes CASRLYNYGYTF. The rearrangement links TRBV2 to TRBJ1-2, with D hard to call. The CDR3 is made up of 12 amino acids. Germline V gene lookup returns CDR1 SNHLY and CDR2 FYNNEI. Trimming took 6 bases from V and 2 from J, leaving 7 bases between them. The full variable domain, completed using reference TRBV2 and TRBJ1-2, is EPEVTQTPSHQVTQMGQEVILRCVPISNHLYFYWYRQILGQKVEFLVSFYNNEISEKSEIFDDQFSVERPDGSNFTLKIRSTKLEDSAMYFCASRLYNYGYTFGSGTRLTVV.

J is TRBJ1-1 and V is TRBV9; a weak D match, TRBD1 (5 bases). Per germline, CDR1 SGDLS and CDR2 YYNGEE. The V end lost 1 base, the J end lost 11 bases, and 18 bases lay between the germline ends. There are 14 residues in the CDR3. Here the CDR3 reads CASSVRDTGPGAFF. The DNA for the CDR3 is TGTGCCAGCAGCGTAAGAGACACAGGACCGGGCGCTTTCTTT.

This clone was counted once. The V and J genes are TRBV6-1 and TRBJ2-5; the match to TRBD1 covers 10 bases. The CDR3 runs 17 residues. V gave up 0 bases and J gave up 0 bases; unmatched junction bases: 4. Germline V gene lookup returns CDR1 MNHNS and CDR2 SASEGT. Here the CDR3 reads CASSEAGTGAYQETQYF. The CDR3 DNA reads TGTGCCAGCAGTGAAGCTGGGACAGGGGCATACCAAGAGACCCAGTACTTC.

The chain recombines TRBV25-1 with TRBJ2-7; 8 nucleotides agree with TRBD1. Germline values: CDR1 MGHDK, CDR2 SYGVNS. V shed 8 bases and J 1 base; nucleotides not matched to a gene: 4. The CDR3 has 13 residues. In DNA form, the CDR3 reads TGTGCCAGCCAGGACAGGGTTTCCTACGAGCAGTACTTC. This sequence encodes CASQDRVSYEQYF.

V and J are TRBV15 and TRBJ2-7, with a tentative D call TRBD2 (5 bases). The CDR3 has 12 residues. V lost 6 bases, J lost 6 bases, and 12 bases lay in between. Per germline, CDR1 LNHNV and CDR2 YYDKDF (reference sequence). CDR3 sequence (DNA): TGTGCCACCAGTACGGGAAGCTTCGAGCAGTACTTC. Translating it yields CATSTGSFEQYF.